The clone carrying this T cell receptor beta chain was seen just once. Its matching antigen is unknown. The CDR3 covers 12 residues. V dropped 6 bases and J dropped 0 bases, with 5 bases sitting between them. In germline, CDR1 is MNHNY, CDR2 SVGAGI (reference sequence). Some clones are missing from TCRdb's copy, which holds only in-frame ones; the method was immunoSEQ multiplex PCR. The data contain approximately 500,000 clones, about 96% of them seen just once; the ten biggest clones take up roughly 0.06%. The source of the sample is a study of shared clonotypes between healthy human individuals. Across the study: A couple of women and a few men aged 18 to 49 made up the donors. Points from the study as a whole: Sequencing depth was predicted to influence how clonotypes are shared among donors.

Healthy and HIV-negative, the adult donors had no recent acute infections or vaccinations. CD4+ cells underwent separation, giving CD45RA+ naive and CD45RA-negative memory subsets. The sample taken for sequencing was naive CD4+ T cells sorted from blood. The subset: CD45RA+ positively selected. The chain couples TRBV6-6 to TRBJ1-1, with no clear D. This TCR was sampled from a young woman in good health. In DNA, the CDR3 is TGTGCCAGCAGGGCCATGAACACTGAAGCTTTCTTT. Translation: CASRAMNTEAFF.